This T cell receptor (beta chain) derives from a study of CXCR3-negative and CXCR3-positive naive CD8 T cells. Study results and limitations: Comparably high diversity marked both naive subsets, whereas memory CD8+ cells had much lower diversity. Researchers reported similar TRBV-TRBJ usage in naive CXCR3-negative and CXCR3-positive cells, though memory differed. In CXCR3-positive naive cells, the TRB CDR3s were more hydrophobic than in CXCR3-negative naive cells.

UMI-labeled TRB cDNA libraries were prepared by 5' RACE. TCRdb re-called the 5' RACE reads; one entry per CDR3 protein, DNA not given. This specimen shows about 120,000 distinct CDR3 sequences; the ten leading clones hold approximately 0.4%. Triplicate sorts, approximately 290,000 cells apiece, were made for each CD8+ T cell subset. Within the CD8+ T cell compartment, naive cells were CD45RO-CCR7+CD27+CD95-. The CDR3 is 15 residues long. CDR1 and CDR2 from the germline V gene are PRHDT and FYEKMQ (reference sequence). As concerns this clonotype: Its specificity is unknown.

The chain joins TRBV13 to TRBJ2-1; with no DNA, the TCRdb D assignment of TRBD2 cannot be verified. The TCR was taken from a human donor in good health. Some clones in this sample may be carry-over from other donors' samples. Sequenced sample: naive CXCR3+ CD8+ T cells from blood. The subset was: CD45RO-CCR7+CD27+CD95- naive CD8+ T cells expressing CXCR3 (TNR3+). This CDR3 reads CASSSRLAAYNEQFF.